This T cell receptor beta chain was documented in a study of cytomegalovirus exposure and HLA in healthy donors. Worth noting for this clone: Antigen unknown.

Findings and limits, study-wide: A later analysis found common viral pathogens apparently linked to several of the most significant clusters. TCR beta chains numbering some 160 were designated cytomegalovirus-associated.

With 1 base removed from V and 1 base from J, the gap between germline ends came to 12 bases. This CDR3 spans 17 amino acids. CDR1 and CDR2 from the germline V gene are SGHRS and YFSETQ. This PCR relied on a set of 60 Vbeta primers and 13 Jbeta primers. Sequenced by immunoSEQ multiplex PCR; TCRdb stores in-frame clones only, minus some. The table shows around 85,000 clones, with approximately 80% occurring only once. This sequence joins TRBV5-1 and TRBJ2-6; D ambiguous. What was sequenced was PBMCs. This clonotype was obtained from a woman in her forties or fifties in good health and CMV-seropositive. CDR3 sequence reads: CASSLFSSASGANVLTF. The CDR3 bases are TGCGCCAGCAGCTTGTTTAGCAGCGCGTCTGGGGCCAACGTCCTGACTTTC.